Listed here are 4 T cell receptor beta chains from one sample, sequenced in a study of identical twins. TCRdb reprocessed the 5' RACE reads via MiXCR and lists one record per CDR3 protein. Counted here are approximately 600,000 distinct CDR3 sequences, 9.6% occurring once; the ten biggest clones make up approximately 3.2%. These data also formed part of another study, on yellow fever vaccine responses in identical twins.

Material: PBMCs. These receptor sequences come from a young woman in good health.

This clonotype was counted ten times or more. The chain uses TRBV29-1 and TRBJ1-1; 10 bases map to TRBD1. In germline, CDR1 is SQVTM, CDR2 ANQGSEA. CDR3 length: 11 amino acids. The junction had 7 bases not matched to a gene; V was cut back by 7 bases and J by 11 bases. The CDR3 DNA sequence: TGCAGCGGGCGACAGGGGGCTATCGCTTTCTTT. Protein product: CSGRQGAIAFF.

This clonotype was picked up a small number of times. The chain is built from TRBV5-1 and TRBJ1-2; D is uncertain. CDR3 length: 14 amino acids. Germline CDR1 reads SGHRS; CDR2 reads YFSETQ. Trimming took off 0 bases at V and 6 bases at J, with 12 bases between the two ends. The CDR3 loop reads CASSLAGERDGYTF. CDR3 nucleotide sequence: TGCGCCAGCAGCTTGGCCGGAGAACGAGATGGCTACACCTTC.

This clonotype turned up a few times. CDR3 protein: CASSLISGGAVEQFF. DNA of the CDR3: TGTGCCAGCAGCTTGATTAGCGGGGGGGCCGTTGAGCAGTTCTTC. This sequence joins TRBV5-6 and TRBJ2-1; the match to TRBD2 covers 11 bases. The CDR3 has 15 amino acids. Germline V gene sequence: CDR1 SGHDT, CDR2 YYEEEE. Trimming removed 1 base from V and 9 bases from J; junction bases left unmatched: 6.

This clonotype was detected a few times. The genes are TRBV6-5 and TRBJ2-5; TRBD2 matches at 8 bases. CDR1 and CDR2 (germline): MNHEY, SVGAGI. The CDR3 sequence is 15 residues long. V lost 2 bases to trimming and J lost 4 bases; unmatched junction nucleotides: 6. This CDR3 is CASSYPGSGVETQYF. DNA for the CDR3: TGTGCCAGCAGTTACCCAGGTAGCGGGGTAGAGACCCAGTACTTC.